The 6 T cell receptor beta chains below were found in one sample sequenced in a study of T-cell memory formation after mild COVID-19. TCRdb independently ran MiXCR on the 5' RACE reads; one entry per CDR3 protein. The table has approximately 400,000 distinct CDR3 sequences, over 15% seen once. Input material: PBMCs or a T cell subset sorted from them (not recorded which). The receptors come from a man aged 18 to 30 who had mild COVID-19 (a few samples of this study predate the infection). Cell type and time point are not known.

This clonotype was seen many times. V gene TRBV7-2 combines with J gene TRBJ2-1; 9 bases fit TRBD2. After removal of 2 bases from V and 5 bases from J, the junction contained 4 bases not matched to a gene. CDR1 is SGHTA, CDR2 FQGNSA, per germline. The CDR3 is 15 residues long. The CDR3 reads CASSLMAGGNNEQFF. The CDR3 region has the DNA TGTGCCAGCAGCTTAATGGCGGGGGGGAACAATGAGCAGTTCTTC.

On this clonotype: Since a much larger clone is just one base distant, this may be a read error. This chain joins TRBV5-1 and TRBJ2-3; the D call may be TRBD1 or TRBD2 (5 bases each). The CDR3 consists of 16 residues. CDR1 and CDR2 from the germline V gene are SGHRS and YFSETQ. Trimming cost V 4 bases and J 0 bases, with 15 bases left between them. For the CDR3, the DNA is TGCGCCAGCAGCGACTGGGGACGGTCTAGCACAGATACGCAGTATTTT. Protein sequence: CASSDWGRSSTDTQYF.

The chain couples TRBV12-3 or TRBV12-4 to TRBJ1-5; weak D call: TRBD1 (5 bases). CDR3 size: 15 residues. The germline V and J ends were trimmed by 4 bases and 2 bases, with 12 bases remaining between them. The CDR3 loop reads CASSSQGIGNQPQHF. The DNA for the CDR3 is TGTGCCAGCAGTTCTCAGGGAATTGGCAATCAGCCCCAGCATTTT.

This clonotype was detected many times. The V and J genes are TRBV7-3 and TRBJ2-1; 7 nucleotides line up with TRBD2. Germline CDR1 is SGHTA and CDR2 is FQGTGA. Trimming cost V 1 base and J 0 bases; bases outside gene matches: 3. The CDR3 loop spans 16 amino acids. CDR3 bases: TGTGCCAGCAGCTTAAGCGGGGGTGCCTCCTACAATGAGCAGTTCTTC. As protein: CASSLSGGASYNEQFF. The whole variable domain, remainder taken from reference TRBV7-3 and TRBJ2-1, is GAGVSQTPSNKVTEKGKYVELRCDPISGHTALYWYRQSLGQGPEFLIYFQGTGAADDSGLPNDRFFAVRPEGSVSTLKIQRTERGDSAVYLCASSLSGGASYNEQFFGPGTRLTVL.

In regard to this clonotype: One junction end does not reproduce the germline sequence, and a read error may be involved. The chain links TRBV4-2 to TRBJ1-5; D gene unclear. The CDR3 runs 15 residues. Per germline, CDR1 LGHNA and CDR2 YNFKEQ. The DNA of the CDR3 is TGTGCCAGCAGCCAAGATCAGGAGGGTTATCAGACCCAGCATTTT. It codes for CASSQDQEGYQTQHF.

The rearrangement uses TRBV25-1 and TRBJ2-4; D perhaps matches TRBD2 (5 bases). CDR3 length: 14 residues. Per germline, CDR1 MGHDK and CDR2 SYGVNS. V was trimmed by 3 bases and J by 9 bases, leaving 15 bases between them. CDR3 in amino acids: CASSDPGSRGIQYF. The CDR3 DNA is TGTGCCAGCAGTGATCCCGGCTCACGGGGCATTCAGTACTTC.